One and the same sample provided the 14 T cell receptor beta chains below, sequenced in a study of T-cell memory formation after mild COVID-19. TCRdb reprocessed the 5' RACE reads via MiXCR and lists one record per CDR3 protein. This table holds about 440,000 distinct CDR3 sequences, 15% to 20% found once. The sample taken for sequencing was PBMCs or a T cell subset sorted from them (not recorded which). These receptor sequences come from an adult woman who had mild COVID-19 (a few samples of this study predate the infection). Cell type and time point are not known.

This clonotype was detected ten times or more. Mismatch with germline at one junction end may stem from a read error. The chain couples TRBV3-1 to TRBJ2-7; 12 bases align to TRBD2. CDR3 size: 14 residues. The germline gives CDR1 LGHDT, CDR2 YNNKEL (reference sequence). CDR3 DNA: TGCGCCAGCAGCAGACTAGCGGGGGATTACGAGCAGTACTTC. Residues: CASSRLAGDYEQYF.

This clonotype has more than one count but fewer than ten. V and J are TRBV2 and TRBJ2-3; TRBD2 matches 14 bases. V was clipped by 6 bases and J by 7 bases; unmatched bases: 12. The CDR3 contains 17 residues. Germline loops: CDR1 SNHLY, CDR2 FYNNEI. CDR3 DNA: TGTGCCAGCAGACAAACCGGGACTAGCGGGAGTATAAATACGCAGTATTTT. Protein sequence: CASRQTGTSGSINTQYF.

This clonotype has only a few counts. This chain links TRBV2 with TRBJ1-1; TRBD1 matches at 10 bases. J was trimmed by 3 bases and V by 6 bases; bases with no gene match: 10. Per germline, CDR1 SNHLY and CDR2 FYNNEI. CDR3 size: 16 residues. CDR3 region: CASRPSDRGWYTEAFF. The CDR3 nucleotides are TGTGCCAGCAGACCCTCGGACAGGGGGTGGTACACTGAAGCTTTCTTT.

This clonotype has just a few counts. The chain links TRBV9 to TRBJ1-5; 10 bases line up with TRBD1. This CDR3 is built from 14 residues. Looked up from germline, CDR1 is SGDLS and CDR2 is YYNGEE. V was clipped by 3 bases and J by 5 bases; unmatched bases: 2. CDR3 nucleotide sequence: TGTGCCAGCAGCGGACAGGGGGCCTATCAGCCCCAGCATTTT. As protein: CASSGQGAYQPQHF.

The chain is built from TRBV10-3 and TRBJ2-3, with D perhaps matching TRBD1 (5 bases). The CDR3 runs 13 residues. Germline loops: CDR1 ENHRY, CDR2 SYGVKD. V was trimmed by 6 bases and J by 0 bases, leaving 7 bases between them. The CDR3 is CAIRGQSTDTQYF. DNA of the CDR3: TGTGCCATCAGAGGACAAAGCACAGATACGCAGTATTTT.

This clonotype was detected ten times or more. The rearrangement links TRBV5-1 to TRBJ2-4, with D uncertain. This CDR3 spans 12 amino acids. In germline, CDR1 is SGHRS, CDR2 YFSETQ. Trimming stripped 4 bases from V and 15 bases from J, with 17 bases between. Here the CDR3 DNA reads TGCGCCAGCAGCCCAGAGGTCGGTGGTTCGTACTTC. This encodes CASSPEVGGSYF.

This clonotype turned up a few times. J is TRBJ2-5 and V is TRBV7-2; 7 bases fit TRBD2. Trimming took 7 bases from V and 2 from J; bases not matched to a gene: 16. Germline loops: CDR1 SGHTA, CDR2 FQGNSA. This CDR3 region has 17 residues. Written as DNA, the CDR3 is TGTGCCAGCACCCTAAGGGACTACCCGCGGGGACAAGAGACCCAGTACTTC. Translation: CASTLRDYPRGQETQYF.

The V and J genes are TRBV12-3 or TRBV12-4 and TRBJ1-3; no reliable D call. The CDR3 has 14 amino acids. Trimming left V 3 bases short and J 4 bases short, with 10 bases between. The CDR3 is CASSFLGLGNTIYF. CDR3 sequence (DNA): TGTGCCAGCAGTTTTCTCGGACTAGGAAACACCATATATTTT.

V gene TRBV7-9 combines with J gene TRBJ1-2; D gene ambiguous. The CDR3 length is 15 residues. Trimming took off 8 bases at V and 0 bases at J, with 16 bases between the two ends. The germline CDR1 and CDR2 sequences are SEHNR and FQNEAQ (reference sequence). CDR3 bases: TGTGCCAGCTCCTTGATCGATTCGGCTAACTATGGCTACACCTTC. Encoded protein: CASSLIDSANYGYTF.

This clonotype has more than one count but fewer than ten. V is TRBV6-5 and J is TRBJ1-5, with 7 positions matching TRBD1. The CDR3 contains 16 residues. Germline assignment: CDR1 MNHEY and CDR2 SVGAGI. V lost 5 bases, J lost 0 bases, and 7 bases stayed unmatched. CDR3 in DNA: TGTGCCAGCAGTGGCAGGACAGGACTTAGCAATCAGCCCCAGCATTTT. Encoded protein: CASSGRTGLSNQPQHF.

The V gene is TRBV7-9, the J gene TRBJ2-5; a possible D gene is TRBD1 (6 bases). This CDR3 region has 17 residues. With 2 bases removed from V and 3 bases from J, the gap between germline ends came to 19 bases. Germline-derived CDR1 and CDR2 are SEHNR and FQNEAQ (reference sequence). In DNA, the CDR3 is TGTGCCAGCAGCTTAATCCGTACAGGGCCGTTCAAAGAGACCCAGTACTTC. Translated, it gives CASSLIRTGPFKETQYF.

V and J are TRBV29-1 and TRBJ1-1; possible D gene TRBD1, 5 bases. CDR3 size: 12 residues. In germline, CDR1 is SQVTM, CDR2 ANQGSEA. V gave up 6 bases and J gave up 1 base, with 9 bases separating them. DNA for the CDR3: TGCAGCGTATGGAGGGGGAACACTGAAGCTTTCTTT. The encoded protein is CSVWRGNTEAFF. Full variable domain (rest looked up from reference TRBV29-1 and TRBJ1-1): SAVISQKPSRDICQRGTSLTIQCQVDSQVTMMFWYRQQPGQSLTLIATANQGSEATYESGFVIDKFPISRPNLTFSTLTVSNMSPEDSSIYLCSVWRGNTEAFFGQGTRLTVV.

The gene calls are TRBV7-9 and TRBJ1-3; the D is unclear. The germline V and J ends were trimmed by 1 base and 4 bases, with 11 bases remaining between them. This CDR3 is built from 15 residues. CDR1 SEHNR and CDR2 FQNEAQ come from the germline V gene (reference sequence). The CDR3 reads CASSLGAQPGNTIYF. The CDR3 nucleotides are TGTGCCAGCAGCTTAGGGGCCCAGCCGGGAAACACCATATATTTT.

This sequence joins TRBV7-3 and TRBJ2-1; possibly TRBD1 or TRBD2 for D (5 bases each). Germline V gene data show CDR1 as SGHTA and CDR2 as FQGTGA. The CDR3 loop spans 14 amino acids. The ends were cut back, 8 bases at V and 7 bases at J, with 18 bases in the middle. The CDR3 nucleotides are TGTGCCAGCTCCCGGTACGGGACCCAGAATGAGCAGTTCTTC. Its protein product is CASSRYGTQNEQFF.